This T cell receptor beta chain comes out of a study of T cell responses to AZD1222 COVID-19 vaccine. Across the study: Whether given at about 4 or about 12 weeks, second doses were pooled. Overall study results and limits: The span of vaccine-associated CD4 TCRs extended across spike, with dominance at 160-218 and 743-854. Repertoire sampling occurred only after the peak T cell response. Clonal diversity may have been underestimated, and the donors were mostly white British, with more females than males.

About this clone itself: Its specificity is not known.

The germline V and J ends were trimmed by 5 bases and 9 bases, with 14 bases remaining between them. Germline CDR1 is LNHNV and CDR2 is YYDKDF (reference sequence). CDR3 length: 12 residues. The data were produced by immunoSEQ multiplex PCR, yet TCRdb's version contains in-frame clones alone and is incomplete. The sample lists 120,000 or so clones, about 90% occurring once. The sequencing here drew on peripheral blood, taken on day 0 of AZD1222 vaccination. This TCR came from an adult in good health. The chain employs TRBV15 and TRBJ2-7; D unclear. The CDR3 DNA is TGTGCCACCAGCGAAAGTGGGATTGGGCAGTACTTC. The encoded protein is CATSESGIGQYF.